Sequencing of this T cell receptor (beta chain) was carried out in a study of T cell clones after liver transplantation (dated by TCRdb to between 2019 and 2020). As for the study more broadly: The samples were obtained from ITN030ST, a randomized trial that attempted immunosuppression withdrawal within 2 years after liver transplantation. After a pre-transplant mixed lymphocyte reaction, TCRbeta sequencing was used to pinpoint donor-reactive T cell clones, which were subsequently tracked in post-transplant blood. As an antigen-independent comparator for the donor-reactive sequences, third party-reactive TCRbeta sequences from pre-transplant MLRs were identified as well. Of the eight recipients, three were HCV-positive, while the remaining recipients had been transplanted for non-autoimmune, non-viral indications. The subjects received no induction therapy and were kept on standard immunosuppression until randomization at 12-24 months post-transplant. To count as tolerant, a recipient had to stay completely off immunosuppression for at least one year without liver enzymes climbing beyond twice the upper limit of normal. Blood samples were taken pre-transplant, pre-randomization before withdrawal, and post-randomization after full withdrawal or failed withdrawal. The study cohort included 8 liver transplant recipients, of whom 3 were classified as tolerant and 5 as non-tolerant. Study-wide findings and limitations: Low numbers of available donor cells limited the measurable donor-reactive repertoire in a couple of subjects. A greater decline was seen for donor-reactive sequences than for third party-reactive sequences, suggesting partial antigen-specific deletion unrelated to withdrawal success. Because allograft tissue specimens were not available, migration of donor-reactive T cells into the graft, rather than deletion, may have occurred. The conclusions were considered preliminary, being limited by small, heterogeneous patient numbers and non-standardized post-transplant time points. After accounting for repertoire turnover, donor-reactive detection was significantly reduced in 7 of 8 subjects for CD4 and 8 of 8 for CD8. In 5 of 8 subjects, circulating donor-reactive CD4 TCRbeta sequences decreased significantly after transplant, regardless of tolerance or HCV status.

CDR1 is given as SGHRS and CDR2 as YFSETQ, both from the germline V gene. Compared with germline, V lacks 4 bases and J lacks 3 bases; bases without a gene match: 7. Inclusive of the bounding cysteine and phenylalanine, the CDR3 is 15 residues long. Of the read, only the CDR3 DNA is kept; its 45 bases are in frame from base 1. Unstimulated PBMCs, after thawing, were stained for CD3, CD4 and CD8 and then FACS-sorted into CD3+CD4+ and CD3+CD8+ populations. Randomization to immunosuppression withdrawal applied to every one of the 8 studied subjects. Genomic DNA was isolated with the Qiagen DNeasy Blood and Tissue Kit. As for this clone: This receptor's antigen is unknown. Base qualities are not at hand, and no much larger clone is one base apart.

Using immunoSEQ, frozen genomic DNA was subjected to high-throughput TCRbeta CDR3 sequencing, a process that included PCR amplification, mapping, bias correction and internal controls. The study's own analysis went as follows. Only productive rearrangements were retained, with each unique TCRbeta sequence defined by its CDR3 nucleotide sequence together with its V and J gene. For a sequence to be called donor-reactive, it needed a frequency of at least 0.01% and at least 5-fold expansion in CFSE-low cells compared with unstimulated pre-transplant cells. To ensure at least 90% detection power, minimum frequency thresholds were set for each subject based on that subject's lowest-template unstimulated sample. Jensen-Shannon divergence between the top 1000 TCRbeta sequences after and before transplant was used to measure repertoire turnover. Two-sided Fisher's exact tests were used to test for changes in the detection of donor-reactive sequences. What TCRdb holds here is the immuneACCESS table cut down to in-frame rearrangements. Part of the clones is not present; checked against another copy, under half of the missing clones reflect an unresolved V gene, and the others are unexplained. V, J and clone size are taken as reported in that table, and D and trimming were inferred from the DNA itself. The sample table contains 77,000 or so clones; only one count was recorded for 80% of them. The ten largest make up about 0.79% of the sample.

This receptor was taken from a human patient who received a liver transplant. Following transplantation, T cells from the graft donor may be among those present. This sample comprised CD4+ T cells from blood, obtained 12 months after liver transplant. The V and J genes are TRBV5-1 and TRBJ2-7; 10 central nucleotides agree with TRBD1. CDR3 sequence: CASSRGQGRLYEQYF. The bases are TGCGCCAGCAGCCGGGGACAGGGGAGGCTCTACGAGCAGTACTTC.